A single T cell receptor (beta chain) is shown here with its context. The sample originates from a study of CD8+ T cells in alopecia areata. For the study at large: Treated patients were given oral tofacitinib, which was dosed at 5 to 10 mg twice daily.

From germline, CDR1 is SGHDN and CDR2 FVKESK. There are 13 residues in the CDR3. V gave up 1 base and J gave up 9 bases, with 13 bases separating them. The treatment: oral pan-JAK inhibitor, 5-10 mg twice daily. Peripheral blood, together with lesional scalp punch biopsies, was collected from alopecia areata patients. cDNA prepared by RNA extraction and subsequent reverse transcription served as the template for sequencing. Profiled with immunoSEQ multiplex PCR; TCRdb holds only in-frame clones, not every one. The table includes a few hundred thousand clones, 40% to 45% detected once. This TCR came from a human donor with alopecia areata. This sample comprised CD4+ T cells sorted from blood, obtained around week 37, from a patient treated with tofacitinib. This chain links TRBV14 with TRBJ2-7, with D perhaps matching TRBD2 (6 bases). The CDR3 sequence is CASSQGTGTVQYF. CDR3 sequence (DNA): TGTGCCAGCAGCCAAGGAACCGGGACTGTGCAGTACTTC. Full variable domain (remainder filled in from reference TRBV14 and TRBJ2-7): EAGVTQFPSHSVIEKGQTVTLRCDPISGHDNLYWYRRVMGKEIKFLLHFVKESKQDESGMPNNRFLAERTGGTYSTLKVQPAELEDSGVYFCASSQGTGTVQYFGPGTRLTVT.